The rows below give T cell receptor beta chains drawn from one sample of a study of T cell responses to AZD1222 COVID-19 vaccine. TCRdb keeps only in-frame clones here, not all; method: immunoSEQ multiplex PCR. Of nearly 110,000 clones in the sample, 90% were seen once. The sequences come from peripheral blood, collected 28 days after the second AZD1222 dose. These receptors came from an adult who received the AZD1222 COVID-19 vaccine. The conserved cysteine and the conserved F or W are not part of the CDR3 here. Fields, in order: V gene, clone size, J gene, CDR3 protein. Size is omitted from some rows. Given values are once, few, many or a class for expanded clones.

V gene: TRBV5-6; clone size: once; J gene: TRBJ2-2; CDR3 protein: ASSLSGYTGELF
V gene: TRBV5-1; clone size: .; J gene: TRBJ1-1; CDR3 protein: ASSLLAERNEAF
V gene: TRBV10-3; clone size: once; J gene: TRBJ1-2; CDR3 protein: AISEEGYYGYT
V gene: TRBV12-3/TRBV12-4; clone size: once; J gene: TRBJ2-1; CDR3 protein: ASSSGTSEF
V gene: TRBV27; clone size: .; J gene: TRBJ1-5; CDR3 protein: ASSSPWTVNQPQH
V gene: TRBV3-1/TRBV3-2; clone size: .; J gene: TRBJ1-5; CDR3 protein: ASSQGTGVGQPQH
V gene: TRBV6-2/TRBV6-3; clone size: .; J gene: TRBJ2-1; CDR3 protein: ASSRDSPVTDEQF
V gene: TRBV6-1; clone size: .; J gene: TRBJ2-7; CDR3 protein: ASSERDRGPHEQY
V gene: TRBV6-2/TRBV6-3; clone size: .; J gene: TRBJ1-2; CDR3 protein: ASSYSGPNGYT
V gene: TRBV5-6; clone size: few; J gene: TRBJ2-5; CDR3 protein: ASSFGTGQGSQETQY
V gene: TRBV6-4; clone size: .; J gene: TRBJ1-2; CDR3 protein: ASSDLTGGVGGYT
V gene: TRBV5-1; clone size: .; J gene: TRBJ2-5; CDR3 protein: ASSLGRTAETQY
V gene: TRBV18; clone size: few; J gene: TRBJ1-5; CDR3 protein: ASSLWTGGDQPQH
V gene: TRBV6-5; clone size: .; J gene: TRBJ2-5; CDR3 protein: ASSYAGARPETQY
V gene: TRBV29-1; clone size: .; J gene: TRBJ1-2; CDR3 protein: SVGKGGLRLGGYT
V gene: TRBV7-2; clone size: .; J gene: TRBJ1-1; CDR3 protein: ASSPRAVNTEAF
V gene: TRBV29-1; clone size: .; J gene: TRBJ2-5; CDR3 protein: SVVGIGDSSLTAQY
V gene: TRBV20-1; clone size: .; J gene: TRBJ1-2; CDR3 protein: SAYETLGYT
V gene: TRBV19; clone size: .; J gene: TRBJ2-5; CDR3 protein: ASSTTGGKQETQY
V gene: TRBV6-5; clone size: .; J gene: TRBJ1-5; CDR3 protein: ASSQQGNQPQH
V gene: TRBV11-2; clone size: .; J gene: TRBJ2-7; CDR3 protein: ASSLGRYEQY
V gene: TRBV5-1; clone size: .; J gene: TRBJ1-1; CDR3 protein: ASSLYSNTEAF
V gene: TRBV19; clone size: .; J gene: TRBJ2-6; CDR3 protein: ASSWGGANVLT
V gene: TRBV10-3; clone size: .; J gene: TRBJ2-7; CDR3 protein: AISGTTTSGASYEQY
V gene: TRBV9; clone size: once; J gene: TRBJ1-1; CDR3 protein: ASRDVVGTLL
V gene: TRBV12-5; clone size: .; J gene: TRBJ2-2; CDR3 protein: ASGTYQGGQFTGELF
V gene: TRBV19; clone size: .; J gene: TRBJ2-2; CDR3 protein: ASSTGAHTGELF
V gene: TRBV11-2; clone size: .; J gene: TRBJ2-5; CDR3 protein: ASSLGGGGVETQY
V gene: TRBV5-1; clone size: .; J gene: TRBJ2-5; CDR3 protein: ASSLGSGETQY
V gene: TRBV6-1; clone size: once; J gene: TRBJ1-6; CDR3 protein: ASSEAQGNNSPLH
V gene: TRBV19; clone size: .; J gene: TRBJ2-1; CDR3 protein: ASSIGWGSYNEQF
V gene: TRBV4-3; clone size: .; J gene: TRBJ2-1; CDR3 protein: ASSRMGVQGGDRQF
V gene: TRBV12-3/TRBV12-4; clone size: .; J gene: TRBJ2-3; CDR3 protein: ASSLSSAQY
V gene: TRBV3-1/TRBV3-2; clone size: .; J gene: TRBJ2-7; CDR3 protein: ASSRYTSGAREQY
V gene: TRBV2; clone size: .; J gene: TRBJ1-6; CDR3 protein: ASISANVDNSPLH
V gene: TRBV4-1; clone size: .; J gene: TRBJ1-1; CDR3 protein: ASSQDRLGETEAF
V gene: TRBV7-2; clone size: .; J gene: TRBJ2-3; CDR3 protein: ASSLIGSLSTDTQY
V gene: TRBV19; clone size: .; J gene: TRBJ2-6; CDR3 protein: ASSEGAGANVLT
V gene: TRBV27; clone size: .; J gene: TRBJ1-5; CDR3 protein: ASSLGGFGQPQH
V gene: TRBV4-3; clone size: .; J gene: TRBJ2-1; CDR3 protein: ASSPSPGQWLTMGQF
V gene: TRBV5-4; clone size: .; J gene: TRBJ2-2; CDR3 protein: ASRIRGVPGELF
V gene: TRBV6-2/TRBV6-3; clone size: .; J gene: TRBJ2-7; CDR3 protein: ASSWERWSSSYEQY
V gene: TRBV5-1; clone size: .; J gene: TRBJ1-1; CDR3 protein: ASSFLGQGGTEAF
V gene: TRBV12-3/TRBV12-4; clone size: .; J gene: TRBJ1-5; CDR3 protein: ASGNSNQPQH
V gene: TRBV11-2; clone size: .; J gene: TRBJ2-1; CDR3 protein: ASSPGGIGNEQF
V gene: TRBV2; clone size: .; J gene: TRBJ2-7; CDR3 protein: ASSEVAGASSYEQY
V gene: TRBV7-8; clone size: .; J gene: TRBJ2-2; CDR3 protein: ASSSGLARRAGELF
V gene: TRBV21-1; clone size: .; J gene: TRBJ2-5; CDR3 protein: ASSEGKVPQETQY
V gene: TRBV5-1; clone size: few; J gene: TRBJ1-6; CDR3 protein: ASSLQGASPLH
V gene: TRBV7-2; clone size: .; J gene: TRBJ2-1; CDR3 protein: ASSLARGHYNEQF
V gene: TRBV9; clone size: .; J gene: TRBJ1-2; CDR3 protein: ASRPGNGQGPGYT
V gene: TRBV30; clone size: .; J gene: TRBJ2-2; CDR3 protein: AWRPGGANTGELF
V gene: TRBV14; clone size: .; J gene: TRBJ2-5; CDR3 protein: ASSQDLVLETQY
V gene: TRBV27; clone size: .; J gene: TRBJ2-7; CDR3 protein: ASNPWGAGYEQY
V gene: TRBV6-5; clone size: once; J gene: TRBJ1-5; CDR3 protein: ASRLTENQPQH
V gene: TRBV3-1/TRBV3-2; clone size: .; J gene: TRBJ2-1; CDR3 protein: ASSQRGTSASLNEQF
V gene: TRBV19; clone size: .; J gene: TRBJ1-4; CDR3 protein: ASSMPGIGEKLF
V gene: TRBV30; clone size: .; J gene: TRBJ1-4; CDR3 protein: AWSVLRSGVGELF
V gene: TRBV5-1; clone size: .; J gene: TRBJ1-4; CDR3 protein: ASSSGANEKLF
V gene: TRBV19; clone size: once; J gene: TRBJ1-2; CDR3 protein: ASTGSRQGLYAGGYT